This T cell receptor (beta chain) comes out of a study of control samples from healthy donors and cancer patients. The V gene lost 6 bases and the J gene lost 5 bases, with 10 bases spanning the gap. This CDR3 region has 12 residues. Germline V gene lookup returns CDR1 SQVTM and CDR2 ANQGSEA. TCRdb's table, derived via immunoSEQ multiplex PCR, lists solely in-frame clones and lacks some. Among more than 100,000 clones, 90% to 95% were seen once, and the ten largest hold 7.8%. The TCR comes from a woman younger than 30 in good health. The sequenced material came from blood. The rearrangement uses TRBV29-1 and TRBJ1-4; D is unresolved. CDR3 in DNA: TGCAGCGTCAGTAATTTAAATGAAAAACTGTTTTTT. Amino acid sequence: CSVSNLNEKLFF.